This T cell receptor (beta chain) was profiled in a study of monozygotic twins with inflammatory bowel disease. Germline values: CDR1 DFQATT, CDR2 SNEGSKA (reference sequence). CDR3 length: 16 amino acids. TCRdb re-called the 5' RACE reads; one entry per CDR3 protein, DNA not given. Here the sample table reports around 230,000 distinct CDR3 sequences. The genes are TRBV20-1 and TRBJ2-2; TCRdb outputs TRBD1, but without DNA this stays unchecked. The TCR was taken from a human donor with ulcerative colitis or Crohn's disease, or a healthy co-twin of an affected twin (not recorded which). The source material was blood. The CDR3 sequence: CSAPRTGPGNTGELFF.